Listed below are T cell receptor beta chains from one sample, sequenced in a study of cytomegalovirus exposure and HLA in healthy donors. Assay: immunoSEQ multiplex PCR; the TCRdb copy retains only in-frame clones and omits some. The top ten hold 3.5% to 4.5% of the sample, which has about 160,000 clones, roughly nine tenths seen once. Specimen: PBMCs. The receptor set was obtained from a man aged 18 to 29 in good health and CMV-seropositive. Each CDR3 is given with its conserved first and last residue. D genes are given only for firm matches. Size values are once, few and many counts, or a class for expanded clones, and some rows have none.

d_call	j_call	v_call	clone_size	cdr3_aa	cdr3_nt
NA	TRBJ2-7	TRBV5-4	NA	CASSFQGAGEQYF	TGTGCCAGCAGCTTCCAAGGGGCAGGCGAGCAGTACTTC
NA	TRBJ2-1	TRBV6-1	NA	CASSVRDWNEQFF	TGTGCCAGCAGTGTCAGGGACTGGAATGAGCAGTTCTTC
NA	TRBJ1-5	TRBV6-5	NA	CASSYSGAPDQPQHF	TGTGCCAGCAGTTACTCTGGGGCCCCAGATCAGCCCCAGCATTTT
NA	TRBJ2-7	TRBV5-1	NA	CASSPLYEQYF	TGCGCCAGCAGCCCCCTCTACGAGCAGTACTTC
NA	TRBJ2-2	TRBV5-4	NA	CASSNTETGELFF	TGTGCCAGCAGCAATACAGAAACCGGGGAGCTGTTTTTT
TRBD2	TRBJ2-1	TRBV2	NA	CASIRLAAGQGSREQFF	TGTGCCAGCATAAGGCTAGCGGCGGGGCAGGGCTCCCGTGAGCAGTTCTTC
NA	TRBJ2-3	TRBV6-6	NA	CASRWAYTDTQYF	TGTGCCAGCAGGTGGGCCTACACAGATACGCAGTATTTT
NA	TRBJ2-1	TRBV29-1	NA	CSVVRKLASSYNEQFF	TGCAGCGTTGTAAGAAAGTTAGCCAGCTCCTACAATGAGCAGTTCTTC
TRBD1	TRBJ2-7	TRBV7-9	NA	CASTKGQGVYEQYF	TGTGCCAGCACTAAAGGACAGGGGGTTTACGAGCAGTACTTC
TRBD1	TRBJ2-7	TRBV7-9	NA	CASSLGTSRDSPEQYF	TGTGCCAGCAGCTTAGGCACGTCCCGGGACAGCCCCGAGCAGTACTTC
TRBD2	TRBJ2-7	TRBV27	NA	CASSLYGGRDEQYF	TGTGCCAGCAGTTTATACGGGGGGAGGGACGAGCAGTACTTC
NA	TRBJ2-5	TRBV5-4	NA	CASSLVSSGETQYF	TGTGCCAGCAGCTTGGTTAGCTCTGGGGAGACCCAGTACTTC
TRBD1	TRBJ1-2	TRBV2	NA	CASSQGARGYTF	TGTGCCAGCAGTCAGGGGGCTCGGGGCTACACCTTC
TRBD1	TRBJ1-5	TRBV6-1	once	CASSAWGQGDQPQHF	TGTGCCAGCAGTGCATGGGGACAGGGGGATCAGCCCCAGCATTTT
TRBD2	TRBJ2-1	TRBV7-8	few	CASSLNPGLAGADEQFF	TGTGCCAGCAGCTTAAATCCGGGACTAGCGGGAGCGGATGAGCAGTTCTTC
TRBD1	TRBJ2-1	TRBV6-5	NA	CASTLGTGLDNEQFF	TGTGCCAGCACCCTAGGGACAGGGTTGGACAATGAGCAGTTCTTC
NA	TRBJ1-1	TRBV27	NA	CASSLYRQNTEAFF	TGTGCCAGCAGTTTATACAGGCAGAACACTGAAGCTTTCTTT
TRBD2	TRBJ2-3	TRBV30	NA	CAWIMAAGEWTDTQYF	TGTGCCTGGATTATGGCAGCGGGAGAGTGGACAGATACGCAGTATTTT
NA	TRBJ1-1	TRBV2	NA	CASSFSPGIEAFF	TGTGCCAGCAGTTTCTCCCCAGGGATCGAAGCTTTCTTT
NA	TRBJ2-3	TRBV7-3	NA	CASSLQGGATDTQYF	TGTGCCAGCAGCTTACAGGGCGGGGCCACAGATACGCAGTATTTT
NA	TRBJ1-1	TRBV20-1	few	CSARDRGEAFF	TGCAGTGCTAGAGATCGGGGGGAAGCTTTCTTT
NA	TRBJ2-1	TRBV6-4	NA	CASSDLYGSYNEQFF	TGTGCCAGCAGTGACCTGTACGGTTCATACAATGAGCAGTTCTTC
TRBD2	TRBJ2-7	TRBV6-5	NA	CAARRAGLGSYEQYF	TGTGCCGCACGTCGAGCGGGGCTAGGCTCCTACGAGCAGTACTTC
NA	TRBJ2-1	TRBV5-1	NA	CASSLGVGGSYNEQFF	TGCGCCAGCAGCTTGGGGGTAGGCGGTTCCTACAATGAGCAGTTCTTC
NA	TRBJ2-6	TRBV9	NA	CASSVESGANVLTF	TGTGCCAGCAGCGTAGAGAGTGGGGCCAACGTCCTGACTTTC
NA	TRBJ2-6	TRBV4-1	once	CASSQARRLGSGANVLTF	TGCGCCAGCAGCCAAGCCCGCCGCCTAGGCTCTGGGGCCAACGTCCTGACTTTC
TRBD1	TRBJ1-1	TRBV18	NA	CASSPARGRVNTEAFF	TGTGCCAGCTCACCCGCGAGGGGGCGAGTGAACACTGAAGCTTTCTTT
NA	TRBJ2-3	TRBV29-1	NA	CSVLKAATTDTQYF	TGCAGCGTCTTAAAGGCGGCCACCACAGATACGCAGTATTTT
TRBD2	TRBJ2-3	TRBV27	NA	CASSFLREYSADTQYF	TGTGCCAGCAGTTTCTTGCGGGAGTATTCGGCAGATACGCAGTATTTT
TRBD1	TRBJ1-4	TRBV30	NA	CAWSALQGRGEKLFF	TGTGCCTGGAGTGCTCTACAGGGGCGAGGGGAAAAACTGTTTTTT
TRBD1	TRBJ2-3	TRBV7-9	NA	CASSLAVAGGADTQYF	TGTGCCAGCAGCTTAGCGGTGGCAGGGGGAGCAGATACGCAGTATTTT
TRBD2	TRBJ2-7	TRBV6-1	NA	CASSDIDQIAGTTYEQYF	TGTGCCAGCAGTGACATTGACCAGATTGCCGGGACTACCTACGAGCAGTACTTC
NA	TRBJ1-4	TRBV4-1	once	CASSQDGWGGLFF	TGCGCCAGCAGCCAAGATGGGTGGGGAGGGCTGTTTTTT
NA	TRBJ2-7	TRBV28	NA	CASSRGGHNMYEQYF	TGTGCCAGCAGTCGCGGGGGACACAATATGTACGAGCAGTACTTC
TRBD1	TRBJ1-2	TRBV30	once	CAWSVGQVTPTIGYTF	TGTGCCTGGAGCGTGGGACAGGTAACTCCTACTATCGGCTACACCTTC
TRBD2	TRBJ2-1	TRBV11-3	NA	CASSLEPGLADYNEQFF	TGTGCCAGCAGCTTAGAACCGGGACTAGCGGACTACAATGAGCAGTTCTTC
NA	TRBJ1-2	TRBV11-1	NA	CASSLPTATNGYGYTF	TGTGCCAGCAGCTTACCGACAGCTACCAACGGCTATGGCTACACCTTC
TRBD1	TRBJ2-5	TRBV6-6	NA	CASSYTGTGQETQYF	TGTGCCAGCAGTTACACCGGGACAGGGCAAGAGACCCAGTACTTC
TRBD1	TRBJ1-2	TRBV27	NA	CASSFRDREGYGYTF	TGTGCCAGCAGTTTTCGGGACAGGGAAGGGTATGGCTACACCTTC
TRBD1	TRBJ2-7	TRBV14	NA	CASSLTGGDYEQYF	TGTGCCAGCAGTCTTACAGGGGGAGACTACGAGCAGTACTTC
TRBD2	TRBJ2-1	TRBV19	NA	CASTKTSGRSTQFF	TGTGCCAGTACCAAGACTAGCGGGAGGTCTACTCAGTTCTTC
NA	TRBJ2-5	TRBV5-7	NA	CASSFYLPRETQYF	TGTGCCAGCAGCTTTTATCTCCCGAGGGAGACCCAGTACTTC
NA	TRBJ1-2	TRBV18	once	CASSPSVQGDGYTF	TGTGCCAGCTCACCTAGCGTACAGGGAGATGGCTACACCTTC
TRBD1	TRBJ2-5	TRBV7-8	NA	CASSPGQGVGETQYF	TGTGCCAGCAGCCCTGGACAGGGGGTTGGAGAGACCCAGTACTTC
NA	TRBJ1-1	TRBV5-1	NA	CASTPGTEAFF	TGCGCCAGCACCCCCGGGACAGAAGCTTTCTTT
TRBD1	TRBJ2-7	TRBV29-1	NA	CSVGGQGAYEQYF	TGCAGCGTTGGGGGACAGGGGGCCTACGAGCAGTACTTC
TRBD1	TRBJ1-1	TRBV7-9	NA	CASSLGQGVGRGTEAFF	TGTGCCAGCAGCTTAGGACAGGGGGTAGGTCGGGGCACTGAAGCTTTCTTT
TRBD2	TRBJ2-7	TRBV25-1	NA	CASSPGGPYEQYF	TGTGCCAGCAGCCCGGGGGGGCCCTACGAGCAGTACTTC
NA	TRBJ1-1	TRBV21-1	once	CASSTGMNTEAFF	TGTGCCAGCAGCACAGGGATGAACACTGAAGCTTTCTTT
TRBD1	TRBJ1-1	TRBV29-1	NA	CSVEDRGMNTEAFF	TGCAGCGTTGAGGACAGGGGCATGAACACTGAAGCTTTCTTT
TRBD2	TRBJ2-7	TRBV10-2	once	CASSGQTSGRYEQYF	TGCGCCAGCAGTGGACAGACTAGCGGGAGGTACGAGCAGTACTTC
NA	TRBJ1-2	TRBV28	NA	CASSLSGPAYGYTF	TGTGCCAGCAGTTTATCGGGTCCCGCATATGGCTACACCTTC
NA	TRBJ2-4	TRBV27	NA	CASRAVAKNIQYF	TGTGCCAGCAGAGCGGTAGCCAAAAACATTCAGTACTTC
NA	TRBJ2-1	TRBV7-3	NA	CASSLTSGGLSYNEQFF	TGTGCCAGCAGCTTAACGTCGGGGGGCCTCTCCTACAATGAGCAGTTCTTC
NA	TRBJ2-7	TRBV7-9	NA	CASSLVADLYEQYF	TGTGCCAGCAGCTTAGTGGCAGATCTCTACGAGCAGTACTTC
TRBD2	TRBJ2-1	TRBV6-5	NA	CASSLGLAGGEQFF	TGTGCCAGCAGTCTAGGACTAGCGGGGGGTGAGCAGTTCTTC
NA	TRBJ2-7	TRBV6-1	NA	CASSDRGETYEQYF	TGTGCCAGCAGTGATAGAGGCGAAACCTACGAGCAGTACTTC
TRBD1	TRBJ2-7	TRBV7-8	many	CASSQRQGPSYEQYF	TGTGCCAGCAGCCAAAGACAGGGGCCCAGCTACGAGCAGTACTTC
TRBD2	TRBJ2-7	TRBV6-1	NA	CASSEGAAAGEQYF	TGTGCCAGCAGTGAAGGGGCGGCAGCGGGAGAGCAGTACTTC
TRBD1	TRBJ2-7	TRBV18	NA	CASSPGTGVYEQYF	TGTGCCAGCTCACCTGGGACAGGGGTTTACGAGCAGTACTTC